This passage covers 8 T cell receptor beta chains from one sample sequenced in a study of type 1 regulatory T cells. These receptors' targets are unknown. TCRdb reprocessed the reads via MiXCR and lists one record per CDR3 protein. The repertoire holds approximately 42,000 distinct CDR3 sequences, 9.5% to 15% seen once, with around 8% in the top ten. What was sequenced was cultured non-Tr1 T cells, either the whole culture or a sorted T cell fraction (not recorded which). The receptors stem from a human donor in good health.

This clonotype was seen many times. The chain employs TRBV25-1 and TRBJ2-1; D unclear. This CDR3 comprises 11 residues. Between the trimmed V and J ends, which lost 0 bases and 6 bases, there was a span of 0 bases. CDR1 and CDR2 from the germline V gene are MGHDK and SYGVNS. The CDR3 DNA is TGTGCCAGCAGTGAATACAATGAGCAGTTCTTC. It specifies CASSEYNEQFF.

This clonotype was seen ten or more times. The chain combines TRBV5-1 with TRBJ2-5; 12 positions match TRBD2. The CDR3 runs to 15 residues. With 4 bases clipped from V and 4 bases from J, the junction kept 5 bases outside the gene matches. From germline, CDR1 is SGHRS and CDR2 YFSETQ. This chain's CDR3 is CASSNPSGRGETQYF. The CDR3 DNA reads as TGCGCCAGCAGCAACCCTAGCGGGAGGGGAGAGACCCAGTACTTC. The full variable domain, rest sourced from reference TRBV5-1 and TRBJ2-5, is KAGVTQTPRYLIKTRGQQVTLSCSPISGHRSVSWYQQTPGQGLQFLFEYFSETQRNKGNFPGRFSGRQFSNSRSEMNVSTLELGDSALYLCASSNPSGRGETQYFGPGTRLLVL.

This clonotype has more than one count but fewer than ten. The chain joins TRBV7-2 to TRBJ1-6; TRBD1 matches at 8 bases. This CDR3 contains 14 residues. Germline V gene lookup returns CDR1 SGHTA and CDR2 FQGNSA. V was clipped by 5 bases and J by 7 bases; unmatched bases: 4. This chain's CDR3 is CASSPRQGNSPLHF. CDR3 bases: TGTGCCAGCAGCCCCCGACAGGGGAATTCACCCCTCCACTTT.

Many counts were recorded for this clonotype. V and J are TRBV20-1 and TRBJ2-1; D is ambiguous. The ends were cut back, 8 bases at V and 5 bases at J, with 7 bases in the middle. The CDR3 has 10 residues. Germline lookup yields CDR1 DFQATT and CDR2 SNEGSKA (reference sequence). The CDR3: CSPMDNEQFF. The CDR3 DNA reads TGCAGTCCCATGGACAATGAGCAGTTCTTC.

This clonotype was seen a few times. This chain links TRBV7-2 with TRBJ2-2; D is possibly TRBD1 (5 bases). This CDR3 has 15 residues. CDR1 and CDR2 (germline): SGHTA, FQGNSA. With 5 bases removed from V and 0 bases from J, the gap between germline ends came to 10 bases. CDR3 region: CASSQQAANTGELFF. In nucleotides, the CDR3 is TGTGCCAGCAGCCAACAGGCCGCGAACACCGGGGAGCTGTTTTTT. The variable domain in full, with the rest retrieved from reference TRBV7-2 and TRBJ2-2, is GAGVSQSPSNKVTEKGKDVELRCDPISGHTALYWYRQSLGQGLEFLIYFQGNSAPDKSGLPSDRFSAERTGGSVSTLTIQRTQQEDSAVYLCASSQQAANTGELFFGEGSRLTVL.

This clonotype occurred many times. The chain combines TRBV6-5 with TRBJ2-3; TRBD1 aligns across 10 bases. The germline gives CDR1 MNHEY, CDR2 SVGAGI. The V segment lost 6 bases and the J segment 11 bases; nucleotides outside the gene matches: 20. CDR3 length: 17 amino acids. CDR3 bases: TGTGCCAGCAGGACTCCGGGACAGGGGTTCTCCCCGATTGGGCAGTATTTT. Protein: CASRTPGQGFSPIGQYF.

In this sample, this clonotype turned up many times. Written as DNA, the CDR3 is TGTGCCAGCAACCCCGGGACATCAGGAGAGACCCAGTACTTC. It specifies CASNPGTSGETQYF. The J gene is TRBJ2-5, the V gene TRBV6-2 or TRBV6-3; maybe TRBD1 (6 bases). Germline V gene lookup returns CDR1 MNHEY and CDR2 SVGEGT. CDR3 size: 14 residues. Trimming left V 7 bases short and J 4 bases short, with 16 bases between.

In its sample, this clonotype was seen many times. The chain couples TRBV20-1 to TRBJ2-5, with TRBD2 matching over 8 bases. Unmatched junction bases numbered 4, after V lost 5 bases and J lost 5 bases. This CDR3 has 12 amino acids. CDR1 is DFQATT and CDR2 is SNEGSKA in the germline V gene (reference sequence). This chain's CDR3 is CSAQTSEETQYF. DNA of the CDR3: TGCAGTGCTCAGACTAGCGAGGAGACCCAGTACTTC.